Listed here are 30 T cell receptor beta chains from one sample, sequenced in a study of cytomegalovirus exposure and HLA in healthy donors. PCR employed 60 Vbeta and 13 Jbeta primers. Here immunoSEQ multiplex PCR was the method, and the copy in TCRdb shows in-frame clones only, minus some. The repertoire consists of over 200,000 clones, with 82% occurring once and the leading ten covering around 5%. Sequenced input: PBMCs. The receptors stem from a woman aged 40-49 years in good health and CMV-seropositive.

This sequence joins TRBV27 and TRBJ2-1, with D perhaps TRBD2 (7 bases). This CDR3 is 14 amino acids long. The germline gives CDR1 MNHEY, CDR2 SMNVEV (reference sequence). The V end was cut by 7 bases, the J end by 7 bases, with 17 bases between. CDR3 sequence: CASTVGEGGNEQFF. The CDR3 DNA reads as TGTGCCAGCACCGTAGGGGAGGGGGGTAATGAGCAGTTCTTC.

The chain uses TRBV9 and TRBJ1-1; the D is unclear. The germline V and J ends were trimmed by 2 bases and 12 bases, with 20 bases remaining between them. Germline V lookup: CDR1 SGDLS, CDR2 YYNGEE. This CDR3 has 14 amino acids. This CDR3 is CASSVLTDSRKPFF. For the CDR3, the DNA is TGTGCCAGCAGCGTTCTGACGGACTCTAGGAAGCCTTTCTTT.

The chain is built from TRBV10-3 and TRBJ1-2; D perhaps matches TRBD1 (5 bases). Germline V gene data show CDR1 as ENHRY and CDR2 as SYGVKD. This CDR3 spans 13 amino acids. V was clipped by 6 bases and J by 4 bases, with 12 bases between them. CDR3 sequence reads: CAISKGEGYGYTF. Here the CDR3 DNA reads TGTGCCATCAGCAAAGGGGAGGGCTATGGCTACACCTTC.

The chain couples TRBV2 to TRBJ1-4; the D gene is possibly TRBD1 (5 bases). V lost 0 bases, J lost 7 bases, and 12 bases lay in between. There are 15 residues in the CDR3. Germline assignment: CDR1 SNHLY and CDR2 FYNNEI. DNA for the CDR3: TGTGCCAGCAGTGAAGCGCTGGGGCGCGGTGAAAAACTGTTTTTT. Its translation is CASSEALGRGEKLFF.

The chain is built from TRBV7-9 and TRBJ2-7, with D possibly TRBD1 on 6 matching bases. In germline, CDR1 is SEHNR, CDR2 FQNEAQ (reference sequence). Trimming pared 5 bases from V and 0 bases from J, leaving 14 bases between. The CDR3 spans 15 residues. The DNA for the CDR3 is TGTGCCAGCAGCCCGAAAGGACAGACCTCCTACGAGCAGTACTTC. It translates to CASSPKGQTSYEQYF.

The chain has TRBV30 and TRBJ2-5; TRBD2 matches 7 bases. The trim removed 2 bases at V and 5 bases at J, leaving 17 bases unmatched. Germline V lookup: CDR1 GTSNPN, CDR2 SVGIG (reference sequence). The CDR3 is made up of 17 amino acids. The CDR3 here is CAWSPHLAVTRSETQYF. The CDR3 DNA follows: TGTGCCTGGAGTCCACATCTAGCGGTTACAAGATCGGAGACCCAGTACTTC. Full variable domain (missing parts from reference TRBV30 and TRBJ2-5): SQTIHQWPATLVQPVGSPLSLECTVEGTSNPNLYWYRQAAGRGLQLLFYSVGIGQISSEVPQNLSASRPQDRQFILSSKKLLLSDSGFYLCAWSPHLAVTRSETQYFGPGTRLLVL.

The chain links TRBV9 to TRBJ1-6; 9 bases are shared with TRBD1. The germline V gene encodes CDR1 SGDLS and CDR2 YYNGEE. With V trimmed by 0 bases and J by 8 bases, 0 bases remained unmatched. CDR3 length equals 14 residues. The CDR3: CASSVGDRDSPLHF. The CDR3 coding sequence is TGTGCCAGCAGCGTAGGGGACAGGGATTCACCCCTCCACTTT. Complete variable domain (other parts from reference TRBV9 and TRBJ1-6): DSGVTQTPKHLITATGQRVTLRCSPRSGDLSVYWYQQSLDQGLQFLIQYYNGEERAKGNILERFSAQQFPDLHSELNLSSLELGDSALYFCASSVGDRDSPLHFGNGTRLTVT.

The rearrangement joins TRBV11-1 to TRBJ1-2; 10 bases are a match to TRBD1. CDR3 length equals 14 residues. The germline gives CDR1 SGHAT, CDR2 FQDESV (reference sequence). Trimming removed 5 bases from V and 7 bases from J; junction bases left unmatched: 7. The CDR3 DNA follows: TGTGCCAGCAGCCCTTCGACAGGGGGCCGTGGCTACACCTTC. Protein: CASSPSTGGRGYTF. Combining the CDR3 with reference TRBV11-1 and TRBJ1-2 gives the whole variable domain EAEVAQSPRYKITEKSQAVAFWCDPISGHATLYWYRQILGQGPELLVQFQDESVVDDSQLPKDRFSAERLKGVDSTLKIQPAELGDSAMYLCASSPSTGGRGYTFGSGTRLTVV.

The chain carries TRBV28 and TRBJ1-2; the D is unclear. Germline CDR1 is MDHEN and CDR2 is SYDVKM. The ends were cut back, 2 bases at V and 4 bases at J, with 11 bases in the middle. This CDR3 region has 14 residues. CDR3 in amino acids: CASSLVAVVYGYTF. CDR3 sequence (DNA): TGTGCCAGCAGTTTAGTCGCGGTGGTCTATGGCTACACCTTC.

The chain has TRBV5-6 and TRBJ2-6, with D possibly matching TRBD2 (5 bases). The CDR3 runs to 16 residues. Germline loops: CDR1 SGHDT, CDR2 YYEEEE. V was trimmed by 3 bases and J by 0 bases, leaving 10 bases between them. The CDR3 coding sequence is TGTGCCAGCAGCTCGGGGTTCCACTCTGGGGCCAACGTCCTGACTTTC. This sequence encodes CASSSGFHSGANVLTF.

The V and J genes are TRBV7-9 and TRBJ2-7, with 10 bases fitting TRBD1. Losses at the gene ends were 5 bases for V and 0 bases for J; bases not matched to a gene: 10. In germline, CDR1 is SEHNR, CDR2 FQNEAQ (reference sequence). CDR3 length: 17 residues. The CDR3, as DNA: TGTGCCAGCAGCCCGTCCCCGGGACAGGGGATCTCCTACGAGCAGTACTTC. As protein: CASSPSPGQGISYEQYF. The variable domain in full, with the rest retrieved from reference TRBV7-9 and TRBJ2-7, is DTGVSQNPRHKITKRGQNVTFRCDPISEHNRLYWYRQTLGQGPEFLTYFQNEAQLEKSRLLSDRFSAERPKGSFSTLEIQRTEQGDSAMYLCASSPSPGQGISYEQYFGPGTRLTVT.

This sequence joins TRBV2 and TRBJ1-1; TRBD1 matches 9 bases. After removal of 6 bases from V and 12 bases from J, the junction contained 8 bases not matched to a gene. CDR1 and CDR2 (germline): SNHLY, FYNNEI. There are 12 residues in the CDR3. For the CDR3, the DNA is TGTGCCAGCAGGGGACAGGGACCTGAGTCTTTCTTT. Its translation is CASRGQGPESFF.

The chain has TRBV4-1 and TRBJ2-1; 11 nucleotides agree with TRBD1. Germline V lookup: CDR1 MGHRA, CDR2 YSYEKL. The CDR3 sequence is 15 residues long. With 4 bases clipped from V and 5 bases from J, the junction kept 4 bases outside the gene matches. The CDR3 sequence: CASSLTGQGDNEQFF. DNA for the CDR3: TGCGCCAGCAGCCTGACGGGACAGGGGGACAATGAGCAGTTCTTC.

The chain is built from TRBV7-2 and TRBJ1-3; D is ambiguous. Looked up from germline, CDR1 is SGHTA and CDR2 is FQGNSA. Between the trimmed V and J ends, which lost 3 bases and 0 bases, there was a span of 6 bases. The CDR3 is 14 residues long. The CDR3 nucleotides are TGTGCCAGCAGCTTTGCCAGCTCTGGAAACACCATATATTTT. This codes for CASSFASSGNTIYF.

This chain joins TRBV9 and TRBJ2-3, with TRBD1 as a possible D gene (6 bases). Germline V gene lookup returns CDR1 SGDLS and CDR2 YYNGEE. Trimming stripped 3 bases from V and 4 bases from J, with 18 bases between. The CDR3 has 16 amino acids. The CDR3 spells CASSARGQYRADTQYF. In DNA, the CDR3 is TGTGCCAGCAGCGCCCGAGGACAGTACCGCGCAGATACGCAGTATTTT.

The chain carries TRBV19 and TRBJ2-4; D gene ambiguous. The V end lost 5 bases, the J end lost 0 bases, and 14 bases lay between the germline ends. The CDR3 is 16 amino acids. CDR1 and CDR2 (germline): LNHDA, SQIVND (reference sequence). The CDR3 bases are TGTGCCAGTAGTGTCGCCTTTAAGCTAGCCAAAAACATTCAGTACTTC. Protein: CASSVAFKLAKNIQYF.

This chain links TRBV4-2 with TRBJ1-3, with no clear D. The germline V gene encodes CDR1 LGHNA and CDR2 YNFKEQ. V dropped 1 base and J dropped 2 bases, with 12 bases sitting between them. The CDR3 spans 16 residues. In DNA form, the CDR3 reads TGTGCCAGCAGCCAAGTTGAGGGAGGCGCTGGAAACACCATATATTTT. Translation: CASSQVEGGAGNTIYF.

CDR3 loop: CASSVLSAEETQYF. The CDR3 nucleotides are TGTGCCAGCAGCGTCCTTAGCGCAGAAGAGACCCAGTACTTC. The gene calls are TRBV6-1 and TRBJ2-5, with D perhaps TRBD2 (5 bases). This CDR3 has 14 residues. The V gene's germline CDR1 is MNHNS and CDR2 SASEGT. V lost 6 bases and J 3 bases, leaving 14 bases between the germline ends.

The V call is TRBV6-5, the J call TRBJ1-2, with D hard to call. This CDR3 contains 15 residues. From germline, CDR1 is MNHEY and CDR2 SVGAGI. V shed 6 bases and J shed 4 bases, with 18 bases lying between them. The CDR3: CASRPGRTGGYGYTF. CDR3 coding DNA: TGTGCCAGCAGGCCAGGACGGACTGGTGGCTATGGCTACACCTTC.

This chain joins TRBV4-1 and TRBJ1-5, with D unclear. This CDR3 has 14 residues. Germline loops: CDR1 MGHRA, CDR2 YSYEKL. Trimming removed 0 bases at V and 7 bases at J, with 10 bases between. The CDR3 spells CASSQEGSGQPQHF. The CDR3 DNA follows: TGCGCCAGCAGCCAAGAGGGCAGTGGCCAGCCCCAGCATTTT.

This sequence joins TRBV27 and TRBJ2-3; 8 bases line up with TRBD1. The CDR3 length is 15 residues. J gave up 3 bases and V 4 bases, and 6 bases lay outside the gene matches. Germline values: CDR1 MNHEY, CDR2 SMNVEV (reference sequence). The CDR3: CASSSRDRKTDTQYF. In DNA, the CDR3 is TGTGCCAGCAGTTCCCGGGACAGGAAAACAGATACGCAGTATTTT.

About this clone: This sample also contains other DNA sequences that code for the same CDR3. The chain combines TRBV4-3 with TRBJ1-1; TRBD1 matches at 8 bases. Germline CDR1 and CDR2: LGHNA and YSLEER. The CDR3 extends over 16 amino acids. V dropped 4 bases and J dropped 1; count of bases not matched to a gene: 8. CDR3 amino acids: CASSPGTGGRNTEAFF. CDR3 bases: TGCGCCAGCAGCCCGGGGACAGGAGGGAGGAACACTGAAGCTTTCTTT.

This clone was counted between two and nine times. This chain connects TRBV5-6 to TRBJ1-2, with TRBD1 matching 11 bases. In germline, CDR1 is SGHDT, CDR2 YYEEEE. CDR3 length equals 14 residues. V lost 4 bases to trimming and J lost 7 bases; unmatched junction nucleotides: 6. CDR3 sequence (DNA): TGTGCCAGCAGCAAGGACAGGGGGCTCGGTGGCTACACCTTC. Translating gives CASSKDRGLGGYTF.

The V call is TRBV5-6, the J call TRBJ2-1; TRBD2 matches at 11 bases. Germline CDR1 is SGHDT and CDR2 is YYEEEE. The trim removed 0 bases at V and 15 bases at J, leaving 14 bases unmatched. The CDR3 has 16 residues. CDR3 region: CASSLARGLAGANAFF. DNA of the CDR3: TGTGCCAGCAGCTTGGCCCGCGGACTAGCGGGCGCGAATGCGTTCTTC. Variable domain in full (rest from reference TRBV5-6 and TRBJ2-1): DAGVTQSPTHLIKTRGQQVTLRCSPKSGHDTVSWYQQALGQGPQFIFQYYEEEERQRGNFPDRFSGHQFPNYSSELNVNALLLGDSALYLCASSLARGLAGANAFFGPGTRLTVL.

The chain employs TRBV12-2 and TRBJ2-7; TRBD2 was called by the table and not checked on the DNA. TRBV12-2 is termed a pseudogene. The CDR3 is 15 residues long. Here the CDR3 reads CASRPPGTADYEQYF. In DNA form, the CDR3 reads TGTGCAAGTCGCCCCCCGGGAACGGCGGACTACGAGCAGTACTTC.

This rearrangement joins TRBV2 to TRBJ2-2; the D gene is possibly TRBD1 (6 bases). This CDR3 is 16 amino acids long. Germline V lookup: CDR1 SNHLY, CDR2 FYNNEI. V lost 4 bases and J lost 5, with 17 bases in between. This chain's CDR3 is CASSAPDRFVTGELFF. As DNA, the CDR3 is TGTGCCAGCAGTGCCCCCGACAGGTTTGTGACCGGGGAGCTGTTTTTT.

The chain is built from TRBV30 and TRBJ1-3; TRBD1 might be the D (5 bases). V was cut by 3 bases and J by 0 bases, with 9 bases left in between. Germline V gene data show CDR1 as GTSNPN and CDR2 as SVGIG (reference sequence). The CDR3 contains 14 residues. CDR3 amino acids: CAWRQGRSGNTIYF. The CDR3 DNA sequence: TGTGCCTGGAGGCAGGGCCGCTCTGGAAACACCATATATTTT.

The chain recombines TRBV7-2 with TRBJ2-3, with TRBD2 matching 8 bases. J was trimmed by 3 bases and V by 0 bases; bases with no gene match: 2. The germline gives CDR1 SGHTA, CDR2 FQGNSA. This CDR3 comprises 15 residues. CDR3 DNA sequence: TGTGCCAGCAGCTTAGCAGCGGGGGCGACAGATACGCAGTATTTT. Amino acids: CASSLAAGATDTQYF.

In the case of this clone: Its ends do not fully match the called genes, so a read error is possible. This chain uses TRBV7-9 with TRBJ1-1; TRBD1 agrees at 9 bases. Germline CDR1 reads SEHNR; CDR2 reads FQNEAQ (reference sequence). This CDR3 region has 14 residues. CDR3 sequence: CSSSTGTGLTEAFF. In DNA, the CDR3 is TGTTCCAGCAGCACCGGGACAGGGCTCACTGAAGCTTTCTTT.

This clone was seen just once. V gene TRBV14 combines with J gene TRBJ2-1; D gene ambiguous. Germline CDR1 is SGHDN and CDR2 is FVKESK. Trimming took 1 base from V and 2 from J, leaving 3 bases between them. The CDR3 sequence is 13 residues long. CDR3 residues: CASSQGPYNEQFF. CDR3 nucleotide sequence: TGTGCCAGCAGCCAAGGGCCCTACAATGAGCAGTTCTTC.